This entry describes one T cell receptor (beta chain). The antigen remains unidentified. In the source study's methods: Filtering differed for immunoSEQ, which gave only junction sequences without quality scores. TCRdb's copy holds only in-frame clones and misses some; the assay was immunoSEQ multiplex PCR. V and J calls and clone size are those listed in that table; D and trimming were worked out from the DNA. The sample lists some 2 million clones; about 95% were seen once. The sample comes from a study of shared clonotypes between healthy human individuals. Broader study findings: Sampling used blood alone; tissue repertoires probably differ. Against clonotypes common to all four donors, non-shared ones had lower generation probabilities.

Germline CDR1 is MDHEN and CDR2 is SYDVKM. The CDR3 sequence is 13 residues long. The V and J ends lost 5 bases and 4 bases respectively, with 11 bases between them. CD45RO-negative, CCR7-positively selected cells formed the naive CD8 fraction, excluding terminally differentiated effector memory CD45RA+ cells. This sequence was found in a man younger than 30 in good health. The specimen sequenced was naive CD8+ T cells sorted from blood. The chain employs TRBV28 and TRBJ2-5; a weak D match, TRBD1 (5 bases). The CDR3 DNA follows: TGTGCCAGCAGTCAGGGTGTGGCAGAGACCCAGTACTTC. Translating gives CASSQGVAETQYF.